This TCR beta chain was observed in a study of blood T cell repertoires in COVID-19. Turning to the study itself: Samples came from the United States, Italy and Spain, spanning acute and convalescent COVID-19.

The repertoire was sequenced with immunoSEQ multiplex PCR; TCRdb's copy has only in-frame clones and lacks some. The table records approximately 350,000 clones, around 89% of them present only once. The receptor comes from a young man who had recovered from COVID-19. The sequencing sample was made of PBMCs or T cells enriched from blood (not recorded which).

The CDR3 nucleotides are TGTGCCAGCAGCGCCCGACTAGCGGGGGGCCTATCAACTAACAATGAGCAGTTCTTC. Its protein is CASSARLAGGLSTNNEQFF. The chain couples TRBV7-8 to TRBJ2-1; the match to TRBD2 covers 13 bases. The CDR3 runs 19 residues. V gave up 5 bases and J gave up 5 bases; unmatched junction bases: 15. From germline, CDR1 is SGHVS and CDR2 FQNEAQ.